The clone carrying this T cell receptor beta chain was counted at least ten times. No antigen is known for it. The CDR3 goes on 3 residues after the read ends, and that part is filled in from the germline J gene. The germline gives CDR1 SGHVS, CDR2 FQNEAQ. The CDR3 runs 14 residues. V was clipped by 3 bases and J by 1 base, with 9 bases between them. This sample was included in a study of T cell clonality in common variable immunodeficiency. Study findings and constraints: Authors noted CVID clonality's cause needs subpopulation repertoire sequencing. CVID subjects showed higher TCRbeta clonality than healthy controls.

Measured with immunoSEQ multiplex PCR; TCRdb has only the in-frame clones, and not every one. Singletons are absent from the sample, which has under 50,000 clones. Blood samples were heparinized, 5 to 8 ml per donor. The receptor's source is a person aged 18 to 75 in good health. This chain links TRBV7-8 with TRBJ1-1, with a weak D call TRBD1 (6 bases). Sequencing was carried out using peripheral blood mononuclear cells. Incomplete CDR3 DNA: TGTGCCAGCAGCTTGGGACAAAAGAACACTGAA. This gives the protein CASSLGQKNTE. From start to end, the CDR3 is CASSLGQKNTEAFF.